This TCR beta chain was sequenced in a study of blood T cell repertoires in COVID-19 (dated by TCRdb to 2018 to 2020). Background for the entire study: The collaborator samples originated in the United States, Italy and Spain and spanned the acute and convalescent phases of COVID-19. Samples came from the ongoing ImmuneRACE study (first 160 participants) plus 1,254 subjects from 6 global collaborators. The prospective study material was composed of cDNA or gDNA derived from T cells, B-cell-depleted T cells, or PBMCs. Sample metadata almost always included a de-identified subject ID, COVID-19 status, age in years and sex. The dataset comprised deeply sampled blood TCRbeta repertoires from subjects exposed to, actively infected with, or recovered from COVID-19. HLA class I and class II types, where available, came from metadata supplied by the sample provider rather than from assay-based typing. The repertoires were made available in a free public database intended to serve as a resource for research on the immune response to SARS-CoV-2.

The research as a whole found: Clinical and demographic metadata were provided uncurated, with the amount varying by source and participant.

Participants in the prospective study were aged roughly 18 to 89 years, lived in under 30 United States geographic areas, and enrolled through a virtual design. Cohort assignment in the prospective study relied on participant-reported clinical history from a screening survey and a study questionnaire. Recovered participants in ImmuneRACE Cohort 3 were defined as having two consecutive negative NP/OP PCR tests, clearance from a healthcare professional, or resolution of symptoms. In the prospective study, whole blood, serum and a nasopharyngeal or oropharyngeal swab were collected from each participant by mobile phlebotomists. Participants in the prospective study had the option to provide additional blood draws and questionnaires over a roughly two-month period. Prospective study blood samples were shipped either frozen or at room temperature before DNA extraction. Remarks on this clone: The antigen it recognizes is unknown. Base qualities are missing; no much larger clone stands one base away.

TCRbeta CDR3 regions were amplified from genomic DNA by means of the immunoSEQ Assay, a bias-controlled multiplex PCR. In the source study's methods: The number of nucleated cells in each sample was estimated from the amplification of reference gene primers within the assay. To quantify the absolute abundance of each unique TCRbeta CDR3 rearrangement, sequence reads were collapsed and filtered. For each sample, productive Simpson clonality was calculated by taking the square root of Simpson's diversity index across productive rearrangements. TCRdb retrieved this table from immuneACCESS and kept in-frame rearrangements only. Not all clones are present; in checked studies, unresolved V genes account for under half, and no reason is known for the remainder. V, J and clone size reflect that table, while D and trimming were determined from the DNA. Here the sample has about 160,000 clones; more than 70% occur a single time. Over 15% of the sample is held by the ten biggest clonotypes.

According to the germline V gene (reference sequence), CDR1 reads MNHEY and CDR2 reads SMNVEV. The CDR3 runs 17 amino acids, cysteine and phenylalanine included. The kept DNA is CDR3 alone, 51 bases in frame from the first base. Germline trimming amounts to 2 bases on V and 1 base on J, with 5 as the count of junction bases outside the gene matches. Sample: PBMCs or T cells enriched from blood (not recorded which). The rearrangement joined TRBV27 to TRBJ2-1; TRBD2 matches 10 bases in the middle. The source is a man aged 55 to 69 who had recovered from COVID-19. The DNA sequence is given as TGTGCCAGCAGTTTAGGTATTAGCGGGAGGTCCTACAATGAGCAGTTCTTC. Its protein is CASSLGISGRSYNEQFF.